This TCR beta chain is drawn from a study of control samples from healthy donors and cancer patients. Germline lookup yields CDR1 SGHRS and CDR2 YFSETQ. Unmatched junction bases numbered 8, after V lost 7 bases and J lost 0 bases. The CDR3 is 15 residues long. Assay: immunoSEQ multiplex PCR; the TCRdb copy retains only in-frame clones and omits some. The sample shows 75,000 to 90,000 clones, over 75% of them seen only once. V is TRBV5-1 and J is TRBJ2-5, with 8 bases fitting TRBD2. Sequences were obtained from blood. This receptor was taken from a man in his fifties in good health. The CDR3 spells CASSSSGAYQETQYF. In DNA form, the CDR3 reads TGCGCCAGCTCCAGTAGCGGGGCTTACCAAGAGACCCAGTACTTC.